This entry lists 31 T cell receptor beta chains sequenced from one sample in a study of OX40 agonist ivuxolimab in advanced cancers. Library preparation used the immunoSEQ multiplex PCR assay. The source is immuneACCESS, and TCRdb retained only in-frame sequences with V and J called. Part of the clones is not carried over; for the studies checked, unresolved V genes explain less than half of this, and the remainder is unexplained. The sample table records about 79,000 clones; around 90% of these occur just once. Jointly, the top ten make up 3.5% to 5% of the sample. The source material was CD4+ or CD8+ T cells sorted from blood, sampled in a trial of the OX40 agonist ivuxolimab. The receptors originated from an adult with an advanced solid tumor such as melanoma, head and neck, liver or kidney cancer.

This chain joins TRBV19 and TRBJ2-4; 7 nucleotides agree with TRBD1. CDR1 and CDR2 (germline): LNHDA, SQIVND (reference sequence). The CDR3 runs 15 residues. V lost 9 bases to trimming and J lost 1 base; unmatched junction nucleotides: 9. The chain's CDR3 is CASALGTAAKNIQYF. The CDR3 DNA reads as TGTGCCAGCGCTCTCGGGACAGCCGCCAAAAACATTCAGTACTTC. Based on the CDR3 plus reference TRBV19 and TRBJ2-4, the full variable domain is DGGITQSPKYLFRKEGQNVTLSCEQNLNHDAMYWYRQDPGQGLRLIYYSQIVNDFQKGDIAEGYSVSREKKESFPLTVTSAQKNPTAFYLCASALGTAAKNIQYFGAGTRLSVL.

CDR3 residues: CASSLYNRANTGELFF. CDR3 nucleotide sequence: TGTGCCAGCAGCTTATACAACAGGGCTAACACCGGGGAGCTGTTTTTT. The rearrangement links TRBV7-8 to TRBJ2-2, with D tentatively TRBD1 (6 bases). Trimming left V 2 bases short and J 2 bases short, with 12 bases between. This CDR3 is built from 16 residues. Germline V CDR1 and CDR2: SGHVS, FQNEAQ.

This chain uses TRBV6-5 with TRBJ1-5, with D maybe TRBD1 (6 bases). The V gene lost 6 bases and the J gene lost 0 bases, with 9 bases spanning the gap. CDR3 length: 14 amino acids. Germline CDR1 reads MNHEY; CDR2 reads SVGAGI. The CDR3 sequence: CASSRGFSNQPQHF. CDR3 in DNA: TGTGCCAGCAGCAGGGGATTTAGCAATCAGCCCCAGCATTTT.

The chain couples TRBV5-6 to TRBJ2-7; 11 bases align to TRBD1. This CDR3 is built from 16 residues. Germline CDR1 SGHDT, CDR2 YYEEEE. V was pared by 4 bases and J by 6 bases, with 12 bases of the junction left unmatched. CDR3 amino acids: CASSKDRGRDPSEQYF. The CDR3 nucleotides read TGTGCCAGCAGCAAGGACAGGGGGCGCGACCCTTCCGAGCAGTACTTC.

This chain connects TRBV5-5 to TRBJ2-3, with 8 bases fitting TRBD2. CDR3 length equals 16 residues. With V trimmed by 6 bases and J by 0 bases, 9 bases remained unmatched. CDR1 is SGHKS, CDR2 YYEKEE, per germline (reference sequence). The CDR3 protein is CASTKLAATSTDTQYF. The CDR3 DNA reads as TGTGCCAGCACCAAACTAGCGGCTACTAGCACAGATACGCAGTATTTT.

This chain uses TRBV5-1 with TRBJ2-3, with unresolved D. This CDR3 has 15 residues. V lost 3 bases to trimming and J lost 0 bases, with 11 bases between them. In germline, CDR1 is SGHRS, CDR2 YFSETQ. The CDR3 DNA reads TGCGCCAGCAGCTCGGACGGTTCTAGCACAGATACGCAGTATTTT. It encodes CASSSDGSSTDTQYF.

This chain links TRBV7-3 with TRBJ1-1, with D unclear. The V and J ends lost 5 bases and 3 bases respectively, with 16 bases between them. This CDR3 spans 15 amino acids. Germline CDR1 is SGHTA and CDR2 is FQGTGA. CDR3 residues: CASSPDGRGDTEAFF. The CDR3 nucleotides read TGTGCCAGCAGCCCGGACGGTCGTGGGGACACTGAAGCTTTCTTT.

The rearrangement uses TRBV19 and TRBJ1-5; no clear D gene. Between the trimmed V and J ends, which lost 7 bases and 0 bases, there was a span of 10 bases. CDR3 length: 14 residues. Looked up from germline, CDR1 is LNHDA and CDR2 is SQIVND (reference sequence). CDR3 DNA: TGTGCCAGTAACTGGGCAGTTAGCAATCAGCCCCAGCATTTT. Its protein is CASNWAVSNQPQHF. The variable domain in full, completed from reference TRBV19 and TRBJ1-5, reads DGGITQSPKYLFRKEGQNVTLSCEQNLNHDAMYWYRQDPGQGLRLIYYSQIVNDFQKGDIAEGYSVSREKKESFPLTVTSAQKNPTAFYLCASNWAVSNQPQHFGDGTRLSIL.

The rearrangement links TRBV30 to TRBJ2-3; D not resolved. V lost 2 bases, J lost 2 bases, and 2 bases lay in between. Germline values: CDR1 GTSNPN, CDR2 SVGIG (reference sequence). The CDR3 sequence is 11 residues long. The CDR3 DNA reads as TGTGCCTGGAGTTACACAGATACGCAGTATTTT. Amino acid sequence: CAWSYTDTQYF.

The J gene is TRBJ2-1, the V gene TRBV28, with a possible D match to TRBD2 (6 bases). This CDR3 has 14 amino acids. Trimming stripped 8 bases from V and 6 bases from J, with 17 bases between. Germline loops: CDR1 MDHEN, CDR2 SYDVKM. DNA of the CDR3: TGTGCCAGCGCCTCGACCCCTAGCGTCAATGAGCAGTTCTTC. Amino acids: CASASTPSVNEQFF.

The V and J genes are TRBV18 and TRBJ1-1; no clear D. This CDR3 is built from 15 residues. The germline V gene has CDR1 KGHSH and CDR2 LQKENI. The V gene lost 2 bases and the J gene lost 5 bases, with 15 bases spanning the gap. CDR3 sequence reads: CASSPSLQFWTEAFF. CDR3 in DNA: TGTGCCAGCTCACCATCGTTACAGTTTTGGACTGAAGCTTTCTTT.

The V and J genes are TRBV30 and TRBJ1-3; D gene uncertain. This CDR3 contains 14 residues. Germline values: CDR1 GTSNPN, CDR2 SVGIG (reference sequence). The V gene lost 3 bases and the J gene lost 2 bases, with 11 bases spanning the gap. CDR3 loop: CAWRLGGAGNTIYF. In DNA, the CDR3 is TGTGCCTGGAGGTTAGGTGGGGCTGGAAACACCATATATTTT.

The rearrangement uses TRBV6-6 and TRBJ2-4; 8 bases fit TRBD2. V lost 5 bases and J lost 7; bases outside the gene matches: 4. Germline CDR1 MNHNY, CDR2 SVGAGI (reference sequence). This CDR3 is built from 13 residues. This CDR3 reads CASSTGTRNIQYF. The CDR3 DNA reads TGTGCCAGCAGTACCGGGACTAGGAACATTCAGTACTTC.

Here the CDR3 reads CASSLAGGTYEQYF. CDR3 DNA: TGTGCCAGCAGCTTAGCGGGAGGTACCTACGAGCAGTACTTC. This chain links TRBV11-2 with TRBJ2-7; 7 bases match TRBD2. This CDR3 region has 14 residues. The V and J ends lost 1 base and 2 bases, in that order; junction bases with no gene match: 2. Germline assignment: CDR1 SGHAT and CDR2 FQNNGV.

The chain combines TRBV7-9 with TRBJ1-2, with 8 bases fitting TRBD1. The V and J ends lost 5 bases and 7 bases, in that order; junction bases with no gene match: 6. Per germline, CDR1 SEHNR and CDR2 FQNEAQ (reference sequence). The length of the CDR3 is 13 residues. CDR3 protein: CASSEQGAPGYTF. CDR3 DNA sequence: TGTGCCAGCAGCGAGCAGGGGGCGCCTGGCTACACCTTC.

The rearrangement uses TRBV30 and TRBJ1-1; D perhaps matches TRBD1 (5 bases). V was clipped by 2 bases and J by 2 bases, with 18 bases between them. Germline assignment: CDR1 GTSNPN and CDR2 SVGIG (reference sequence). The CDR3 spans 16 residues. CDR3 region: CAWSPHLRDLNTEAFF. DNA for the CDR3: TGTGCCTGGAGTCCCCACCTCCGGGACCTCAACACTGAAGCTTTCTTT.

This clone showed up just a few times. The V gene is TRBV6-1, the J gene TRBJ2-2; no definite D call. CDR3 size: 13 residues. CDR1 MNHNS and CDR2 SASEGT come from the germline V gene. V was clipped by 4 bases and J by 6 bases, with 9 bases between them. The CDR3 DNA sequence: TGTGCCAGCAGTGTAGGGATCCCCGGGGAGCTGTTTTTT. It encodes CASSVGIPGELFF.

The genes are TRBV7-2 and TRBJ2-1; D gene unclear. The CDR3 spans 14 residues. CDR1 is SGHTA and CDR2 is FQGNSA in the germline V gene. V lost 5 bases, J lost 7 bases, and 15 bases lay in between. The CDR3 DNA reads as TGTGCCAGCAGCCCCCGTTTAGAGGCTAATGAGCAGTTCTTC. This encodes CASSPRLEANEQFF.

In this sample, this clone turned up once. This chain links TRBV28 with TRBJ1-2, with 9 bases fitting TRBD1. Germline CDR1 MDHEN, CDR2 SYDVKM. The CDR3 consists of 15 residues. The junction had 6 bases not matched to a gene; V was cut back by 6 bases and J by 1 base. The CDR3 sequence: CASSPGDRDNYGYTF. The CDR3 DNA sequence: TGTGCCAGCAGCCCCGGGGACAGGGATAACTATGGCTACACCTTC.

The chain has TRBV7-8 and TRBJ1-4; D gene unclear. This CDR3 has 14 residues. V was pared by 5 bases and J by 6 bases, with 13 bases between. Germline V lookup: CDR1 SGHVS, CDR2 FQNEAQ. Here the CDR3 reads CASSPRFWDEKLFF. The CDR3 DNA is TGTGCCAGCAGCCCCAGGTTTTGGGATGAAAAACTGTTTTTT.

The chain joins TRBV14 to TRBJ2-2; D not resolved. Per the germline V gene, CDR1 is SGHDN and CDR2 is FVKESK. The CDR3 is 14 residues long. With 0 bases removed from V and 4 bases from J, the gap between germline ends came to 6 bases. The chain's CDR3 is CASSQEWGTGELFF. DNA for the CDR3: TGTGCCAGCAGCCAAGAATGGGGCACCGGGGAGCTGTTTTTT.

This chain links TRBV6-1 with TRBJ2-7; the D gene is possibly TRBD2 (6 bases). With 3 bases removed from V and 3 bases from J, the gap between germline ends came to 18 bases. The length of the CDR3 is 16 residues. Germline CDR1 and CDR2: MNHNS and SASEGT. In nucleotides, the CDR3 is TGTGCCAGCAGTGAGGGGGGAGCCGAGTCCATCTACGAGCAGTACTTC. Its translation: CASSEGGAESIYEQYF.

This chain uses TRBV18 with TRBJ2-1, with 14 positions matching TRBD2. J lost 6 bases, V lost 3 bases, and 10 bases had no gene match. This CDR3 has 18 residues. Per the germline V gene, CDR1 is KGHSH and CDR2 is LQKENI. The CDR3 protein is CASSPPGLAGGGGNEQFF. CDR3 DNA sequence: TGTGCCAGCTCACCGCCTGGACTAGCGGGAGGAGGCGGCAATGAGCAGTTCTTC.

Concerning this clone: The junction shows a germline mismatch at one end, possibly a read error. V and J are TRBV7-9 and TRBJ2-7; D is ambiguous. Germline V CDR1 and CDR2: SEHNR, FQNEAQ (reference sequence). The CDR3 has 15 residues. This CDR3 is CASSPPRLPSNEQYF. The CDR3 DNA reads TGTGCCAGCAGCCCCCCCCGACTGCCCTCCAACGAGCAGTACTTC.

V gene TRBV5-4 combines with J gene TRBJ2-3; TRBD2 aligns across 11 bases. This CDR3 is built from 16 residues. Per the germline V gene, CDR1 is SGHNT and CDR2 is YYREEE (reference sequence). The ends lost 1 base at V and 6 bases at J; junction bases unmatched: 7. In DNA form, the CDR3 reads TGTGCCAGCAGCTTGAGGGCTAGCGGGGGGAAGGATACGCAGTATTTT. It translates to CASSLRASGGKDTQYF.

CDR3 loop: CASSLSPTISYGYTF. The CDR3 DNA follows: TGTGCCAGCAGTTTATCGCCGACAATCTCCTATGGCTACACCTTC. The rearrangement links TRBV27 to TRBJ1-2; D unresolved. This CDR3 is 15 amino acids long. V shed 0 bases and J shed 4 bases, with 12 bases lying between them. Germline V lookup: CDR1 MNHEY, CDR2 SMNVEV (reference sequence).

The gene calls are TRBV29-1 and TRBJ2-7; D gene uncertain. In germline, CDR1 is SQVTM, CDR2 ANQGSEA. V lost 7 bases and J 7 bases, leaving 23 bases between the germline ends. This CDR3 region has 14 residues. The CDR3 loop is CSATAPGPRREQYF. Here the CDR3 DNA reads TGCAGCGCCACCGCGCCGGGTCCCCGTCGGGAGCAGTACTTC.

The V call is TRBV30, the J call TRBJ2-3, with D perhaps matching TRBD1 or TRBD2 (5 bases each). CDR3 length equals 14 residues. V lost 1 base, J lost 1 base, and 9 bases lay in between. Germline V gene sequence: CDR1 GTSNPN, CDR2 SVGIG (reference sequence). CDR3 sequence: CAWSGGYGTDTQYF. Here the CDR3 DNA reads TGTGCCTGGAGTGGGGGGTATGGCACAGATACGCAGTATTTT.

V usage is TRBV10-1 and J usage is TRBJ1-6, with TRBD1 as a possible D gene (6 bases). Germline V lookup: CDR1 WNHNN, CDR2 SYGVQD (reference sequence). The CDR3 spans 15 residues. V was clipped by 2 bases and J by 8 bases, with 13 bases between them. CDR3: CASSEMQGPDSPLHF. Written as DNA, the CDR3 is TGCGCCAGCAGTGAGATGCAGGGGCCGGATTCACCCCTCCACTTT.

The V gene is TRBV11-2, the J gene TRBJ2-3; D is unclear. Germline V gene lookup returns CDR1 SGHAT and CDR2 FQNNGV. This CDR3 is built from 12 residues. V was cut by 8 bases and J by 0 bases, with 6 bases left in between. CDR3 amino acids: CASGVSTDTQYF. The DNA for the CDR3 is TGTGCCAGCGGGGTTAGCACAGATACGCAGTATTTT.

This chain links TRBV9 with TRBJ1-1; no firm D call. The germline V gene has CDR1 SGDLS and CDR2 YYNGEE. Trimming shortened V by 0 bases and J by 5 bases, and 23 bases separated the two germline ends. CDR3 length equals 18 residues. CDR3 DNA: TGTGCCAGCAGCGTAGCTAGAAGGGCCCCCCAAAAATGGACTGAAGCTTTCTTT. This codes for CASSVARRAPQKWTEAFF.